The 9 T cell receptor beta chains in this list originate from one sample, sequenced in a study of blood T cells in healthy people across ages. The second PCR ran about 7 to 12 cycles with a sample-barcoded 5' primer and J-beta primers. One entry per CDR3 protein results from TCRdb running MiXCR on the 5' RACE reads. This table holds 2 million or so distinct CDR3 sequences, about 49% found once. Sample: blood. Source of these receptors: a woman between 35 and 50 years old in good health.

The gene calls are TRBV27 and TRBJ1-2; 8 positions agree with TRBD1. This CDR3 contains 15 residues. Unmatched junction bases numbered 13, after V lost 9 bases and J lost 4 bases. The germline V gene has CDR1 MNHEY and CDR2 SMNVEV (reference sequence). CDR3 nucleotides: TGTGCCAGTAAGTGGGACAGGACGGTCGGCTATGGCTACACCTTC. It codes for CASKWDRTVGYGYTF.

There are many counts of this clonotype. V usage is TRBV11-2 and J usage is TRBJ1-6; no clear D gene. The CDR3 covers 15 residues. V was trimmed by 1 base and J by 7 bases, leaving 11 bases between them. Germline CDR1 SGHAT, CDR2 FQNNGV. CDR3 DNA: TGTGCCAGCAGCTTAGCGACACGGGTCAATTCACCCCTCCACTTT. Translated, it gives CASSLATRVNSPLHF.

The table lists this clonotype with a few counts. The rearrangement links TRBV7-2 to TRBJ1-5, with D hard to call. Germline loops: CDR1 SGHTA, CDR2 FQGNSA. This CDR3 spans 17 amino acids. Deletions cut 6 bases from V and 1 base from J, with 19 bases between. This CDR3 reads CASSSATGSRSNQPQHF. The CDR3 bases are TGTGCCAGCAGTTCAGCAACGGGTTCTCGAAGCAATCAGCCCCAGCATTTT.

This clonotype was found a few times. The V and J genes are TRBV10-3 and TRBJ2-3; D gene unclear. Per the germline V gene, CDR1 is ENHRY and CDR2 is SYGVKD. V was cut by 4 bases and J by 0 bases, with 5 bases left in between. CDR3 length: 13 amino acids. The CDR3 DNA reads TGTGCCATCAGTGGAGACAGCACAGATACGCAGTATTTT. It yields the protein CAISGDSTDTQYF.

In the case of this clonotype: At one end, the junction sequence differs from germline, possibly due to a read error. The rearrangement links TRBV6-1 to TRBJ2-7; the match to TRBD1 covers 7 bases. Germline assignment: CDR1 MNHNS and CDR2 SASEGT. The CDR3 loop spans 15 amino acids. The CDR3 sequence: CASSEQEGDSYEQCF. The CDR3 nucleotides read TGTGCCAGCAGTGAACAGGAAGGGGACAGCTACGAGCAGTGCTTC.

This CDR3 reads CASSTPRIGGNTGELFF. The CDR3 nucleotides are TGTGCCAGCAGCACTCCGAGGATCGGGGGGAACACCGGGGAGCTGTTTTTT. The chain has TRBV7-2 and TRBJ2-2, with D possibly being TRBD2 (6 bases). The CDR3 sequence is 17 residues long. V was shortened by 5 bases and J by 1 base, with 17 bases between the two germline ends. Looked up from germline, CDR1 is SGHTA and CDR2 is FQGNSA.

This chain uses TRBV12-3 or TRBV12-4 with TRBJ2-6, with 9 bases that match TRBD1. J gave up 0 bases and V 6 bases, and 15 bases lay outside the gene matches. The CDR3 loop spans 20 amino acids. In nucleotides, the CDR3 is TGTGCCAGCAGGCGTTACGGGACAGGGCAGACCGGCTCTGGGGCCAACGTCCTGACTTTC. Protein: CASRRYGTGQTGSGANVLTF.

With regard to this clonotype: Its ends do not fully match the called genes, so a read error is possible. V gene TRBV4-2 combines with J gene TRBJ1-1; D might be TRBD1 (6 bases). CDR1 LGHNA and CDR2 YNFKEQ come from the germline V gene. The CDR3 totals 14 residues. The DNA for the CDR3 is TGTGTCAGCAGCCAAGGGGGGGGGCAGACTGAAGCTTTCTTT. It specifies CVSSQGGGQTEAFF.

The chain links TRBV20-1 to TRBJ2-7, with D unclear. Trimming left V 3 bases short and J 7 bases short, with 19 bases between. The germline V gene has CDR1 DFQATT and CDR2 SNEGSKA (reference sequence). The CDR3 length is 14 residues. CDR3 sequence: CSARRQRYYNEQYF. In DNA form, the CDR3 reads TGCAGTGCTAGGCGTCAGAGATACTACAATGAGCAGTACTTC.